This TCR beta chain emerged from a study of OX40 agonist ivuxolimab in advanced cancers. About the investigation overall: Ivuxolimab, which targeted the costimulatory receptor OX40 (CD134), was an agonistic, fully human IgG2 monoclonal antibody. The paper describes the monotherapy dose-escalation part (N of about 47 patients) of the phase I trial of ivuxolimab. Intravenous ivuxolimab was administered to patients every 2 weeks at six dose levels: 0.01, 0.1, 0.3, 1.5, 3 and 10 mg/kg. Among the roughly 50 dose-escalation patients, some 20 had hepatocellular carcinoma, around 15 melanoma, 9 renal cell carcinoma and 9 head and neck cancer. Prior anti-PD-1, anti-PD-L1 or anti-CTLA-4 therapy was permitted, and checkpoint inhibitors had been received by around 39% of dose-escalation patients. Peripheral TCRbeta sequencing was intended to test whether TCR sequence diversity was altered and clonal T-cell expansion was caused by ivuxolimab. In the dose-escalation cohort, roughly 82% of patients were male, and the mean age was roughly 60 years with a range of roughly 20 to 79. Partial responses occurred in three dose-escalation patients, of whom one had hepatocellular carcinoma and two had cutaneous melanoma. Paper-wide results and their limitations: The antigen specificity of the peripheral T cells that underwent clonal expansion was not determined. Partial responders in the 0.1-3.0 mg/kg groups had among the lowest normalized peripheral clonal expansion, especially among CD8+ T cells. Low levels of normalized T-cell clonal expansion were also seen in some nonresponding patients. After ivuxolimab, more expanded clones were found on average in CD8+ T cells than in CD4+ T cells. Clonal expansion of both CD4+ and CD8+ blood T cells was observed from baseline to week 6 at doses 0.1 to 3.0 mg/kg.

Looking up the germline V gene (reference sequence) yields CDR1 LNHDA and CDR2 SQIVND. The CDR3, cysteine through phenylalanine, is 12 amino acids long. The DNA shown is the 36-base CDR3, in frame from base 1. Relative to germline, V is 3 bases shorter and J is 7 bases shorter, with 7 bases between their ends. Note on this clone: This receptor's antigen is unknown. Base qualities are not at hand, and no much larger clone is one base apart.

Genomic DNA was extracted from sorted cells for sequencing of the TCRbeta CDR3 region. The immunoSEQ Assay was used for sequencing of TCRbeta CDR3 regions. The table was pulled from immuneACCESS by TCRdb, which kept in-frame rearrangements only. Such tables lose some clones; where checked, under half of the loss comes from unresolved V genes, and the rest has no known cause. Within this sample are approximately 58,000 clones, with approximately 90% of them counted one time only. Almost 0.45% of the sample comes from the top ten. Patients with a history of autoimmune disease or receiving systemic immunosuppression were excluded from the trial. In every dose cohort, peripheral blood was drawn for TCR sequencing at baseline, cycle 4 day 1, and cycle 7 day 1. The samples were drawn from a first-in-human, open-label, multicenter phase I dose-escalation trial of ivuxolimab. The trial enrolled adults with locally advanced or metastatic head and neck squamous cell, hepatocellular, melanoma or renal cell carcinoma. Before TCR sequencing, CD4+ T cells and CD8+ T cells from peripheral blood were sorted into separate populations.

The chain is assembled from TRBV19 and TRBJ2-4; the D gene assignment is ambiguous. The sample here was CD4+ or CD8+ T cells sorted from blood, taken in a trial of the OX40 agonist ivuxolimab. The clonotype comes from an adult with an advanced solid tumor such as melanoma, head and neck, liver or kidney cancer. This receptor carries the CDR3 CASSISVNIQYF. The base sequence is TGTGCCAGTAGTATTTCAGTTAACATTCAGTACTTC.